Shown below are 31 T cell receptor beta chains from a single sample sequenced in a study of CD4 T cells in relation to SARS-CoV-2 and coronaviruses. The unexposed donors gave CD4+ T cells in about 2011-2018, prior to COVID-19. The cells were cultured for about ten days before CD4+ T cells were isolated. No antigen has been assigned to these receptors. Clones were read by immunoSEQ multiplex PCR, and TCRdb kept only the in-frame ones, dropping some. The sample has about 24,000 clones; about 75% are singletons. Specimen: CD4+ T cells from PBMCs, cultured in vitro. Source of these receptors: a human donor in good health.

The CDR3 DNA follows: TGTGCCAGCAGTGGACTCACAGATACGCAGTATTTT. This encodes CASSGLTDTQYF. This chain links TRBV27 with TRBJ2-3, with D perhaps matching TRBD2 (5 bases). The germline gives CDR1 MNHEY, CDR2 SMNVEV (reference sequence). V dropped 5 bases and J dropped 2 bases, with 5 bases sitting between them. The CDR3 spans 12 residues.

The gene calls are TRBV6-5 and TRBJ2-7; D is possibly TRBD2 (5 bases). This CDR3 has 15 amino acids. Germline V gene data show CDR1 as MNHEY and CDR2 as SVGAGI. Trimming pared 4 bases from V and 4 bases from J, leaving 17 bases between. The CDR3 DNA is TGTGCCAGCAGTTTGGACGGAGGAACCATTTACGAGCAGTACTTC. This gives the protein CASSLDGGTIYEQYF.

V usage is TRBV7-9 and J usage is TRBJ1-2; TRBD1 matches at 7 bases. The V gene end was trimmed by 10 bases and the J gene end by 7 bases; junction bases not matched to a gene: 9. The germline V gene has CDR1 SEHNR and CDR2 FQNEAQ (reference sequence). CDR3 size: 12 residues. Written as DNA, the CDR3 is TGTGCCACCGAGACGGGACAGCTTGGCTACACCTTC. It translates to CATETGQLGYTF.

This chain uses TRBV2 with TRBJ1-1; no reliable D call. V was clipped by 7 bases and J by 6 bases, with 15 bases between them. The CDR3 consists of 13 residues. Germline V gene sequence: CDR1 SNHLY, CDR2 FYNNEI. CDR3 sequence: CASIEDTKAEAFF. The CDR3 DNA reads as TGTGCCAGCATAGAAGACACAAAGGCTGAAGCTTTCTTT. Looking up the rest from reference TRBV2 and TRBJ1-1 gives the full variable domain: EPEVTQTPSHQVTQMGQEVILRCVPISNHLYFYWYRQILGQKVEFLVSFYNNEISEKSEIFDDQFSVERPDGSNFTLKIRSTKLEDSAMYFCASIEDTKAEAFFGQGTRLTVV.

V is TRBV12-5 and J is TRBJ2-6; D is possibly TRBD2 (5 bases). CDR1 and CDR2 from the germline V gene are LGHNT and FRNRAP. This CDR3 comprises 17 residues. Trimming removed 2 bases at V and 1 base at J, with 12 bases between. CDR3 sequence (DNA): TGTGCTAGTGGTTTGTTATCCCGGGGATCTGGGGCCAACGTCCTGACTTTC. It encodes CASGLLSRGSGANVLTF.

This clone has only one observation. CDR3 loop: CASSGGWGAYEQYF. The DNA of the CDR3 is TGTGCCAGCAGTGGGGGATGGGGGGCATACGAGCAGTACTTC. V usage is TRBV25-1 and J usage is TRBJ2-7, with D perhaps given as TRBD1 or TRBD2 (6 bases each). In germline, CDR1 is MGHDK, CDR2 SYGVNS. This CDR3 has 14 residues. V dropped 4 bases and J dropped 4 bases, with 14 bases sitting between them.

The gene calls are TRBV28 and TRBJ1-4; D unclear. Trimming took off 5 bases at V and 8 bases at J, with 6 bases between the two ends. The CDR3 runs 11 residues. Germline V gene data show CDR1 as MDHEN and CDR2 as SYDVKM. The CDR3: CASSPSEKLFF. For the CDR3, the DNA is TGTGCCAGCAGTCCTTCCGAAAAACTGTTTTTT.

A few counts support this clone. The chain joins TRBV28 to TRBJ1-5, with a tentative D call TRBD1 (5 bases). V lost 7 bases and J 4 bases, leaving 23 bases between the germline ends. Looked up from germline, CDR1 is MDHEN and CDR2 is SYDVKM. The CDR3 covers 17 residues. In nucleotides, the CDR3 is TGTGCCAGCAATACCTACGCCTGGGGCAGTCCAAATCAGCCCCAGCATTTT. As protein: CASNTYAWGSPNQPQHF.

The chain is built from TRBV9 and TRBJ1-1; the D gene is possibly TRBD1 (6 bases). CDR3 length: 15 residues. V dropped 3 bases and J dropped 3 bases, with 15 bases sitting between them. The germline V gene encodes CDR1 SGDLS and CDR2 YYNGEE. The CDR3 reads CASSEGEQFDTEAFF. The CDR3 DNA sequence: TGTGCCAGCAGCGAGGGGGAACAGTTTGACACTGAAGCTTTCTTT.

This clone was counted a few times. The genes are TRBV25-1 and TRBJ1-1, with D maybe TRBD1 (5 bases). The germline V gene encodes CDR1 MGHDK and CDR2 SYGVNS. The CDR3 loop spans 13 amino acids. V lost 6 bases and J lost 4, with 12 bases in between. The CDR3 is CASRMGGGTEAFF. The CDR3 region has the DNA TGTGCCAGCAGAATGGGCGGGGGCACTGAAGCTTTCTTT.

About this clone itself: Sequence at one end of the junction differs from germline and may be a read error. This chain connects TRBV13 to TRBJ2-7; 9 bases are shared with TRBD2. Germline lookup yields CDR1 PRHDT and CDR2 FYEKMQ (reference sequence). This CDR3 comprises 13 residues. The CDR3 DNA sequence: TGTGCCAGCAGCTTAGGCTTGCGGGAGGGCTCTGAGTTC. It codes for CASSLGLREGSEF.

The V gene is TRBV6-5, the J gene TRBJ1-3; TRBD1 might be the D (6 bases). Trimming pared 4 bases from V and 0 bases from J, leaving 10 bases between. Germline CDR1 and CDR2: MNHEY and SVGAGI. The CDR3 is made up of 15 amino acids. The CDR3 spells CASSLDRASGNTIYF. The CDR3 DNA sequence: TGTGCCAGCAGTTTGGACAGAGCCTCTGGAAACACCATATATTTT.

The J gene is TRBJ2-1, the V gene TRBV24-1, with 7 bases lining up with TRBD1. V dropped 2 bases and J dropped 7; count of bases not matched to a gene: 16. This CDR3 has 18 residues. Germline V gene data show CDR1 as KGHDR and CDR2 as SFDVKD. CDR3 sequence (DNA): TGTGCCACCAGTGATTCAGTTATAGGGGGCGTAGAGGGGAATGAGCAGTTCTTC. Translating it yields CATSDSVIGGVEGNEQFF.

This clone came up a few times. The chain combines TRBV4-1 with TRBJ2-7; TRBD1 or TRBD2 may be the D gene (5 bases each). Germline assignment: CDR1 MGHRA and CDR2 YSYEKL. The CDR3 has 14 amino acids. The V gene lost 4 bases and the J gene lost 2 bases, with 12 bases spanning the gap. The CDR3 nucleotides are TGCGCCAGCAGCCCACGTGGGGGAACCTACGAGCAGTACTTC. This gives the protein CASSPRGGTYEQYF.

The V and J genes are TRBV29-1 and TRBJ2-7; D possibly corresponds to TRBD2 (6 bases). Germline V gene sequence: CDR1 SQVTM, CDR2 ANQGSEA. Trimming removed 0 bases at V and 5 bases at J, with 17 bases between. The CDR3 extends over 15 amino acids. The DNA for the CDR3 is TGCAGCGTTGAAGATCGTACGGGAGTGCCAAACGAGCAGTACTTC. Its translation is CSVEDRTGVPNEQYF.

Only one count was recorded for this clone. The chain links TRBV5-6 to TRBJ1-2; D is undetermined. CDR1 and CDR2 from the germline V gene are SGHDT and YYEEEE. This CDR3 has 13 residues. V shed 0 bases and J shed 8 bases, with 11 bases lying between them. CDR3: CASSLVPGGGYTF. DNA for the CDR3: TGTGCCAGCAGCTTGGTCCCGGGTGGGGGCTACACCTTC.

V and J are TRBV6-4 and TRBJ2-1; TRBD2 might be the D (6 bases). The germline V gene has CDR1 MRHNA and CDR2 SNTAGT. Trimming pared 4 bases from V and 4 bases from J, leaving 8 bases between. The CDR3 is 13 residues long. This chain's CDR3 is CASSAGDYNEQFF. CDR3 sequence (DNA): TGTGCCAGCAGTGCGGGAGATTACAATGAGCAGTTCTTC.

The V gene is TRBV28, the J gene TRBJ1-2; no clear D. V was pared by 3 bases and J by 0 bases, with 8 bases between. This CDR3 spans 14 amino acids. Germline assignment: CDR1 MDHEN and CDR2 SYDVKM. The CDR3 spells CASSLRGANYGYTF. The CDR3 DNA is TGTGCCAGCAGTTTGCGCGGAGCTAACTATGGCTACACCTTC.

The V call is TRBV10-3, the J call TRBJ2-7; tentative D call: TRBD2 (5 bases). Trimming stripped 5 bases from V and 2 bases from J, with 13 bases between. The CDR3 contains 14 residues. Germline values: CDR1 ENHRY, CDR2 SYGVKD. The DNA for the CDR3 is TGTGCCATCAGTTATTCGGACGGGGCCTACGAGCAGTACTTC. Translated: CAISYSDGAYEQYF.

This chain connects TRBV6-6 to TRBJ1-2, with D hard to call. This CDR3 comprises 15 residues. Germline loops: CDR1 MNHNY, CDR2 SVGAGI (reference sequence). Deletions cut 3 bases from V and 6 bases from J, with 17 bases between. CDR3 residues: CASSYSLRGSNGYTF. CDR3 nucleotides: TGTGCCAGCAGTTATTCTTTGCGGGGATCTAATGGCTACACCTTC.

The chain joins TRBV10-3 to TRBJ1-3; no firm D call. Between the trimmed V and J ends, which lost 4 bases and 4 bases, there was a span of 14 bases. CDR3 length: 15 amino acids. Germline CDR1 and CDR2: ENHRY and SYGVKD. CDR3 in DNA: TGTGCCATCAGTGGATTATTGGAGACGGGAAACACCATATATTTT. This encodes CAISGLLETGNTIYF.

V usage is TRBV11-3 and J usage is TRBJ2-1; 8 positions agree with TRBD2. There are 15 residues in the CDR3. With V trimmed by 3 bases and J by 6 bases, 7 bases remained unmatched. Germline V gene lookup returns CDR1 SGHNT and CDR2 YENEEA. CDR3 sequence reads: CASSFRGTSGNEQFF. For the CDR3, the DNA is TGTGCCAGCAGCTTTCGTGGGACTAGTGGCAATGAGCAGTTCTTC. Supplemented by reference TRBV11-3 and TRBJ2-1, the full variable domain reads EAGVVQSPRYKIIEKKQPVAFWCNPISGHNTLYWYLQNLGQGPELLIRYENEEAVDDSQLPKDRFSAERLKGVDSTLKIQPAELGDSAVYLCASSFRGTSGNEQFFGPGTRLTVL.

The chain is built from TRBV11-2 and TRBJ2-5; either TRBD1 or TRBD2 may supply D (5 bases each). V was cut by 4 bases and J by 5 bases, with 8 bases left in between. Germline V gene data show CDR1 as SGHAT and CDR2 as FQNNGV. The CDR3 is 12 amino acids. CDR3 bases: TGTGCCAGCAGCTCGGGGCCGGAGACCCAGTACTTC. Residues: CASSSGPETQYF.

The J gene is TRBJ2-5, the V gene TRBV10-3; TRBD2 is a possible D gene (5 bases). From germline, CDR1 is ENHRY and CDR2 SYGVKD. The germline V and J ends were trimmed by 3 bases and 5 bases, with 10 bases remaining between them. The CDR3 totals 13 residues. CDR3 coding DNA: TGTGCCATCAGTGAACGGACGGGGGAGACCCAGTACTTC. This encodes CAISERTGETQYF.

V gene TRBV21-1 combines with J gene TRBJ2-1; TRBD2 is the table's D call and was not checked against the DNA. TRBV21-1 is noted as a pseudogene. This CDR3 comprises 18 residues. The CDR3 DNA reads TGTGCCAGCAGCATGAGCCGTACCGGGACTAGAAGTTCCAATGAGCAGTTCTTC. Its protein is CASSMSRTGTRSSNEQFF.

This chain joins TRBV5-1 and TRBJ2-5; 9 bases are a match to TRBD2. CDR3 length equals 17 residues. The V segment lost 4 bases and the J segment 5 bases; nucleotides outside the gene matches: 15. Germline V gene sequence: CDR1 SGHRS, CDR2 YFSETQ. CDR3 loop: CASSRSLGGRARETQYF. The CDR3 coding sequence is TGCGCCAGCAGCAGGAGTCTAGGCGGGAGGGCCAGGGAGACCCAGTACTTC.

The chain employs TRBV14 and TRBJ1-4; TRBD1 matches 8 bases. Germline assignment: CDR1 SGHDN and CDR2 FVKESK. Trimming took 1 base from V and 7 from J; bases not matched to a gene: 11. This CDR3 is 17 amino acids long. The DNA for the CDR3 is TGTGCCAGCAGCCAAGGGGCAGCCGGGACAGGACGTGAAAAACTGTTTTTT. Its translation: CASSQGAAGTGREKLFF.

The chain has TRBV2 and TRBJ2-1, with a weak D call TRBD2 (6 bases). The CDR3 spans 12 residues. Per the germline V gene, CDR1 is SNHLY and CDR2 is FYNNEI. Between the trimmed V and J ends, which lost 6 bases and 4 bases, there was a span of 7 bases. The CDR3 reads CASRGGYNEQFF. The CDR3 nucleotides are TGTGCCAGCAGGGGGGGATACAATGAGCAGTTCTTC.

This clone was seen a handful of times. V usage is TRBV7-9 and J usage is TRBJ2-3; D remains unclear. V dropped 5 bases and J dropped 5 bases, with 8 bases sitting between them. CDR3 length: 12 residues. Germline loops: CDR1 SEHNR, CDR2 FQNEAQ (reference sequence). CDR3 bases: TGTGCCAGCAGCGTTTTGGAAGATACGCAGTATTTT. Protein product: CASSVLEDTQYF.

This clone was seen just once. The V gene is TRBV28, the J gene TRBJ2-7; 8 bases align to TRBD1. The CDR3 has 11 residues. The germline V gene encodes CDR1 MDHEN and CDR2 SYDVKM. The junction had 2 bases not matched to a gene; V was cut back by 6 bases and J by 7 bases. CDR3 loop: CASRDREEQYF. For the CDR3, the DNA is TGTGCCAGCAGGGACAGGGAGGAGCAGTACTTC.

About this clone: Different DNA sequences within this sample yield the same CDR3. CDR3 bases: TGTGCCAGCAGCTTAGAGGGATACACAGATACGCAGTATTTT. Translation gives CASSLEGYTDTQYF. V and J are TRBV7-3 and TRBJ2-3, with D perhaps matching TRBD2 (5 bases). Trimming shortened V by 2 bases and J by 2 bases, and 8 bases separated the two germline ends. This CDR3 is built from 14 residues. CDR1 SGHTA and CDR2 FQGTGA come from the germline V gene.